Sequencing of this TCR beta chain was carried out in a study of blood T cell repertoires in COVID-19. Study information: Some COVID-19 samples were acute and others convalescent; all came from the United States, Italy and Spain.

Seattle patients were enrolled during active infection and followed longitudinally. The V gene's germline CDR1 is LGHNA and CDR2 YNFKEQ. V dropped 4 bases and J dropped 5 bases, with 11 bases sitting between them. This CDR3 is built from 13 residues. Method: immunoSEQ multiplex PCR; TCRdb's copy keeps in-frame clones and lacks some. The table shows 250,000 to 350,000 clones, with roughly 84% occurring only once. The rearrangement links TRBV4-2 to TRBJ1-2; no clear D gene. The sequenced sample was peripheral blood. The sequence was obtained from a person aged 65-85 years with COVID-19, enrolled during active disease. The CDR3, as DNA: TGTGCCAGCAGCCCGGACGGGAGGTATGGCTACACCTTC. It is translated as CASSPDGRYGYTF.